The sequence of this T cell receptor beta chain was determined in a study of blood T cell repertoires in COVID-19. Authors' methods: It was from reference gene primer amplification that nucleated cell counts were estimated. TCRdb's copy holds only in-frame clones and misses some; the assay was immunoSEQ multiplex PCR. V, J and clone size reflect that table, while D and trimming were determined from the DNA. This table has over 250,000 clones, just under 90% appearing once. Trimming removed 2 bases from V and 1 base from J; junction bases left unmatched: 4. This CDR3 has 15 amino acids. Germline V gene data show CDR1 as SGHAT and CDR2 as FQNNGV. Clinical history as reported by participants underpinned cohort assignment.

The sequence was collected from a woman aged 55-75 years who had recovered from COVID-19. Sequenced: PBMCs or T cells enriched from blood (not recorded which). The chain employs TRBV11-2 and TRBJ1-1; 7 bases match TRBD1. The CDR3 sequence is CASSLTGVENTEAFF. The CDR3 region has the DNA TGTGCCAGCAGCTTAACAGGGGTTGAGAACACTGAAGCTTTCTTT.